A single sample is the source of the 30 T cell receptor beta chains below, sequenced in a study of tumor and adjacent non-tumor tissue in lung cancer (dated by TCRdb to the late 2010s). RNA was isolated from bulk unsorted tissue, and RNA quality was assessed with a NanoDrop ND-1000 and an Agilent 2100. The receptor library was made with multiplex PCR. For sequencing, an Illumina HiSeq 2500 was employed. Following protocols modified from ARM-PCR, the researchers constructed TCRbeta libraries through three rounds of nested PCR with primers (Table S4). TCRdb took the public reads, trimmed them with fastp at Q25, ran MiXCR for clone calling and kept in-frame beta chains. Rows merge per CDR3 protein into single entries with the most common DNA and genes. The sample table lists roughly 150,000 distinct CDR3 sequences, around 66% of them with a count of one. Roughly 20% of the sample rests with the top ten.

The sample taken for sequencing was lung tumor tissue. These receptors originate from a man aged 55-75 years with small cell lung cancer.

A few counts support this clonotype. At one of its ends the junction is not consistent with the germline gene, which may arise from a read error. The CDR3 nucleotides are TGTACCAGCAGCTTAGAAGCCGGGTTCAACAGTGAGCAGTTCTTC. It encodes CTSSLEAGFNSEQFF. The chain is built from TRBV11-2 and TRBJ2-1; D unclear. The CDR3 sequence is 15 residues long. The germline V gene encodes CDR1 SGHAT and CDR2 FQNNGV.

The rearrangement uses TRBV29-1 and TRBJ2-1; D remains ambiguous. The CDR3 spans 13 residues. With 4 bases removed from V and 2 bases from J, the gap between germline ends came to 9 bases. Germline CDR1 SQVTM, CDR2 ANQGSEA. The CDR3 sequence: CSVVPLPYNEQFF. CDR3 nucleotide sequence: TGCAGCGTTGTTCCTCTACCCTACAATGAGCAGTTCTTC.

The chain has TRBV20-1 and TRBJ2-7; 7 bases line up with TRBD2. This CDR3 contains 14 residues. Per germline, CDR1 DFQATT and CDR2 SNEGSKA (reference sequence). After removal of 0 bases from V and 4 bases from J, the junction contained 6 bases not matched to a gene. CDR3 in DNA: TGCAGTGCTAGAGATTTTAGGGAGGGGTACGAGCAGTACTTC. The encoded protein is CSARDFREGYEQYF.

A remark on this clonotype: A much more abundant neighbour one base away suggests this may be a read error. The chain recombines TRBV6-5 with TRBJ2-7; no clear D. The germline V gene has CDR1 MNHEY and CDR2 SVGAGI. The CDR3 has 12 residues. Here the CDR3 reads CTSSYSIFEQYF. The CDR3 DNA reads TGTACCAGCAGTTACTCGATTTTTGAGCAGTACTTC.

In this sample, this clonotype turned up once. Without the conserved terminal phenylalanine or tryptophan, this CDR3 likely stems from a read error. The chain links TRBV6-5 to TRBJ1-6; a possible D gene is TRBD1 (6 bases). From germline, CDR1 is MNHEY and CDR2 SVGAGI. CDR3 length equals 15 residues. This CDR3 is CASRYSGAWNSPLHS. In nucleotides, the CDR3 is TGTGCCAGCAGGTACTCAGGGGCCTGGAATTCACCCCTCCACTCT.

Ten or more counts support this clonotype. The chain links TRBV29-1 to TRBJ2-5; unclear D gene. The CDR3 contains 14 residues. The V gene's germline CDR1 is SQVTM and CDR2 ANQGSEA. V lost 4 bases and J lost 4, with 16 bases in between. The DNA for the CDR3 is TGCAGCGTTGTTAAACGCACCATGGGAGAGACCCAGTACTTC. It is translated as CSVVKRTMGETQYF.

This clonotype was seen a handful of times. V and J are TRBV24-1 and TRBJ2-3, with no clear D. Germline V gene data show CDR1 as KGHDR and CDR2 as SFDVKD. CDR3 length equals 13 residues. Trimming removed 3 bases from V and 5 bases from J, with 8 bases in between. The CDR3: CATSDLRKDTQYF. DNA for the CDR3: TGTGCCACCAGTGATCTCAGAAAAGATACGCAGTATTTT.

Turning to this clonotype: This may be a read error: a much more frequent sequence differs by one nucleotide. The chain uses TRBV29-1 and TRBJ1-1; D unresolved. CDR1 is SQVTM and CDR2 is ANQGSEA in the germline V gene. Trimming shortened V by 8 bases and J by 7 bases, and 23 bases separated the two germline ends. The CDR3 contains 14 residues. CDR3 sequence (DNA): TGCAGCATTGCACTCAAAAAGCCCCAGATTGAAGCTTTCTTT. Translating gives CSIALKKPQIEAFF.

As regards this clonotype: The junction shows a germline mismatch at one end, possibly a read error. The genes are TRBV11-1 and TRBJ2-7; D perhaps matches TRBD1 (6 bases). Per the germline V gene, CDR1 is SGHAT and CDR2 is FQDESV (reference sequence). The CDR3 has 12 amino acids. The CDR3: CASSGQGREHCF. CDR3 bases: TGTGCCAGCAGCGGTCAGGGGCGCGAGCACTGCTTC.

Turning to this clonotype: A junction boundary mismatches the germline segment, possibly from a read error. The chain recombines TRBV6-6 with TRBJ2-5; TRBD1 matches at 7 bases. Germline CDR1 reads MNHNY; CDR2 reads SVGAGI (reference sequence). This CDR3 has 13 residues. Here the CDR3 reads CASSYGQVKTPYF. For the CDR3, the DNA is TGTGCCAGCAGTTACGGACAGGTGAAGACCCCGTACTTC.

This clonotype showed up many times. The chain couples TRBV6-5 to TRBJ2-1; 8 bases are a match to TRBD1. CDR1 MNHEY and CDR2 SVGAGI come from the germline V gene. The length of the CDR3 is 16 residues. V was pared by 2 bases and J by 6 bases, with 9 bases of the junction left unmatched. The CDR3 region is CASSYHGQGGGNEQFF. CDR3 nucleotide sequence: TGTGCCAGCAGTTACCATGGACAGGGTGGTGGCAATGAGCAGTTCTTC.

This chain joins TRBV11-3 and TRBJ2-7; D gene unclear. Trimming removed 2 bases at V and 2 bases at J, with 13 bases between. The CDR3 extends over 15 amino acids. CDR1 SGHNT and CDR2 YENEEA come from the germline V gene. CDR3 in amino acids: CASSLLTDGTYEQYV. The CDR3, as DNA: TGTGCCAGCAGCTTATTAACGGACGGCACCTACGAGCAGTACGTC.

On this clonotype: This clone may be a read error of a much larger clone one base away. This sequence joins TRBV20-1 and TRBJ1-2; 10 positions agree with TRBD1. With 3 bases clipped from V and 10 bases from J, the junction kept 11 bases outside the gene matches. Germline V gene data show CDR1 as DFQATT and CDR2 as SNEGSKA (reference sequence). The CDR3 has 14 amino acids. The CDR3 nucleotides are TGCAGTGCTAGGGACATAGGGACAGGGGATGACTACACCTTC. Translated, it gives CSARDIGTGDDYTF.

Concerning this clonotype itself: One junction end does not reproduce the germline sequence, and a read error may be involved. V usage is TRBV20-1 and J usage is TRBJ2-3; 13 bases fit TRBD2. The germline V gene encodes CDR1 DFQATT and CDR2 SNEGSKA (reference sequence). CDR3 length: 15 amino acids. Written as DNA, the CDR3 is TGCAGTGCAGGAAGGACTAGCGGGAGAAGAGATAAGCAGTATTTT. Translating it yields CSAGRTSGRRDKQYF.

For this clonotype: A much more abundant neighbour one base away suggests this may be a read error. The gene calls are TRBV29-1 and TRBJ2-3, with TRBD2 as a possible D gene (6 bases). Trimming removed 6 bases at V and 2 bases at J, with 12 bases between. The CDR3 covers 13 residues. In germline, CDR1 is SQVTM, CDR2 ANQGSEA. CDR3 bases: TGCAGCGTAAGGCGGGGCCTCACAGATACGCAGTATTTT. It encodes CSVRRGLTDTQYF.

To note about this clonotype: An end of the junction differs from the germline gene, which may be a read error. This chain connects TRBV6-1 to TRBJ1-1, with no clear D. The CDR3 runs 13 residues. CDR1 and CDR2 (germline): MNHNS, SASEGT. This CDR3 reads CTSTGRRNTEAFF. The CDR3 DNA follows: TGTACCAGCACTGGACGTCGGAACACTGAAGCTTTCTTT.

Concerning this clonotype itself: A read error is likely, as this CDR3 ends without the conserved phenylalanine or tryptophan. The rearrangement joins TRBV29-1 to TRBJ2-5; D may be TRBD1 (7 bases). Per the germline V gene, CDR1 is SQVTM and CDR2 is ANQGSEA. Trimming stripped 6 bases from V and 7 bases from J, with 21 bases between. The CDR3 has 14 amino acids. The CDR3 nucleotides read TGCAGCGTGCGGGACAGAACTCGTATCGGGACCCAGTACCTC. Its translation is CSVRDRTRIGTQYL.

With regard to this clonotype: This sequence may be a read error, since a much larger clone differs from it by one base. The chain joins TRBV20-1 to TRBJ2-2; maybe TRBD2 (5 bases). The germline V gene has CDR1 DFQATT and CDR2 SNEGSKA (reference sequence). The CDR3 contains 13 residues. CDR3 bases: TGCAGTGCTAGAGATCGGCACACCGGGGAGCTGTTATTT. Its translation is CSARDRHTGELLF.

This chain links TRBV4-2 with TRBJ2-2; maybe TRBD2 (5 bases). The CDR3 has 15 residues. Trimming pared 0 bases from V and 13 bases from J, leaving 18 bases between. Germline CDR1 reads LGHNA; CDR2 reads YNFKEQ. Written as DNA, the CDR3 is TGTGCCAGCAGCCAAGACGCATCGGGGTCCGGGCGGCTGTTTTTT. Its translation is CASSQDASGSGRLFF.

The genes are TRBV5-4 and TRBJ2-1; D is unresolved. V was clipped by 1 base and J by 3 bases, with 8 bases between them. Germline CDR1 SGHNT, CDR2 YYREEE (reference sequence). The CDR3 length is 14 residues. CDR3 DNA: TGTGCCAGCAGCTTGAGCCGCGGCTACAATGAGCAGTTCTTC. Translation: CASSLSRGYNEQFF.

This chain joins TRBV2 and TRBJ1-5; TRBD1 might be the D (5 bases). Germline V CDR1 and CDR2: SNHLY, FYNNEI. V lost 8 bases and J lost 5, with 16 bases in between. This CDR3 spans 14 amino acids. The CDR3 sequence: CASSQDSGDQPQHF. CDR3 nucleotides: TGTGCCAGCTCACAGGATAGCGGAGATCAGCCCCAGCATTTT.

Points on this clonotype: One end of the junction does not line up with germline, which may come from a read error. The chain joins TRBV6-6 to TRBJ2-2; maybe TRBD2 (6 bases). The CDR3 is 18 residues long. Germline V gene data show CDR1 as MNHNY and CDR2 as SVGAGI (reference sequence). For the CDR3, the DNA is TGTGCCAGCAGTTACAGGAGGGGATCTAATCCGAATACCGGGGAGCTGTTTTTT. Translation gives CASSYRRGSNPNTGELFF.

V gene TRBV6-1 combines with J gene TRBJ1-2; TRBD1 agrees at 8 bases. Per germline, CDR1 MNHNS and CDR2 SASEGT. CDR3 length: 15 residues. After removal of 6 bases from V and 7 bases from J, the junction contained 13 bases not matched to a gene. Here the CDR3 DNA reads TGTGCCAGCAGCTGGGCGGGGGACAGGTGGGGTGGCTACACCTTC. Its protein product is CASSWAGDRWGGYTF.

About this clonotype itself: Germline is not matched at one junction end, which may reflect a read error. DNA for the CDR3: TGTGCCAGCAGCGACGGGGGGGGCCTAGCCAAAAACATTCAGAACTTC. It translates to CASSDGGGLAKNIQNF. The rearrangement links TRBV11-1 to TRBJ2-4, with 8 nucleotides matching TRBD2. The CDR3 spans 16 residues. Germline V gene lookup returns CDR1 SGHAT and CDR2 FQDESV (reference sequence).

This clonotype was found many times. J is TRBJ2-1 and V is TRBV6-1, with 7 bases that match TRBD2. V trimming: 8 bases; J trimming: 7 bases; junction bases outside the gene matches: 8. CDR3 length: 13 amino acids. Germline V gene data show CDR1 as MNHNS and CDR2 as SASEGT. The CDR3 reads CASDWGGQNEQFF. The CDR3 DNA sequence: TGTGCCAGCGATTGGGGGGGTCAGAATGAGCAGTTCTTC.

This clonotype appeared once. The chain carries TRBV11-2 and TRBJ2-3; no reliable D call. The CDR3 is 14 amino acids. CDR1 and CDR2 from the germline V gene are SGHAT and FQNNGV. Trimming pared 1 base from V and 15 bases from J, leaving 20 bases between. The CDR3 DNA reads TGTGCCAGCAGCTTAGCGGGTGAAATAGATAGGCAATATTTT. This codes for CASSLAGEIDRQYF.

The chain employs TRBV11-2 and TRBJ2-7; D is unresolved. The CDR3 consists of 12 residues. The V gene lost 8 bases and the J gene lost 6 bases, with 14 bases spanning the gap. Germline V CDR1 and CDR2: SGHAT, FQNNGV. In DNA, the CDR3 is TGTGCCAGCTGCCGGGTCTTAGGCGAGCAGTACGTC. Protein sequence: CASCRVLGEQYV.

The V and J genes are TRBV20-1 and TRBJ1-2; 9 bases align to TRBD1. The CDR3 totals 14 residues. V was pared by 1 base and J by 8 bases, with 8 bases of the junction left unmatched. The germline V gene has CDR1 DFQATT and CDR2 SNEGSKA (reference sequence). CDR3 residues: CSARGGTGTGGYTF. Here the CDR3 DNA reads TGCAGTGCTAGAGGCGGGACAGGGACGGGCGGCTACACCTTC.

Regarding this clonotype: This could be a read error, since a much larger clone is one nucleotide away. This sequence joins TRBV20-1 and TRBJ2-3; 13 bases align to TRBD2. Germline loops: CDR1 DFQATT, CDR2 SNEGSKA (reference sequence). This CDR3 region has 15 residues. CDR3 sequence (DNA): TGCACTGCCATAGGACTAGCGGGAGATCTAGATACGCAGTATTTT. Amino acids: CTAIGLAGDLDTQYF.

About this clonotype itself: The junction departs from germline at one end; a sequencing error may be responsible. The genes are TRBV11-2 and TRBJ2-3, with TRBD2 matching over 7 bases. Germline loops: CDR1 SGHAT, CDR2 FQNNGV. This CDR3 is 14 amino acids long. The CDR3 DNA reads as TGTGCCAGCAGATACCAGAGGGCGGGAGATACGAAGTATTTT. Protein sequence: CASRYQRAGDTKYF.